This T cell receptor (beta chain) is drawn from a study of blood T cell repertoires in COVID-19. The overall study: Samples taken during acute and convalescent COVID-19 were collected in the United States, Italy and Spain.

Per the original data handling: By means of reference gene primer amplification, nucleated cell counts were estimated. Libraries were prepared by immunoSEQ multiplex PCR; TCRdb keeps only in-frame clonotypes and omits some of them. D and trimming were read from the DNA, whereas the V and J calls and clone size are those reported in that table. The sample yields under 150,000 clones, 65% to 85% seen once. The TCR sequence derives from a man older than 75 with active or convalescent COVID-19. Sequenced: peripheral blood.

CDR3: CASSLGTGGGKLFF. CDR3 DNA: TGTGCCAGCAGTTTAGGGACAGGGGGGGGAAAACTGTTTTTT. The chain links TRBV2 to TRBJ1-4, with 11 bases that match TRBD1. The germline CDR1 and CDR2 sequences are SNHLY and FYNNEI. The CDR3 runs to 14 residues. The trim removed 5 bases at V and 10 bases at J, leaving 6 bases unmatched.